A single sample gave rise to the 6 T cell receptor beta chains below, sequenced in a study of vaccination effects on CD4 cells after COVID-19 (dated by TCRdb to between 2021 and 2024). The library was prepared using the immunoSEQ multiplex PCR assay. What TCRdb holds here is the immuneACCESS table cut down to in-frame rearrangements. Part of the clones is not present; checked against another copy, under half of the missing clones reflect an unresolved V gene, and the others are unexplained. This sample has about 66,000 clones in its table, and 74% of those were observed once. 2% to 2.5% of the sample is in the top ten clones. Their specific antigens are unknown. After less than 13 days of culture, CD4+ T cells were isolated with the EasySep CD4+ T cell isolation kit. Each participant got two doses of an mRNA SARS-CoV-2 vaccine, either BNT162b2 or mRNA-1273. The starting material was CD4+ T cells from PBMCs cultured without peptide, obtained after COVID-19 vaccination. The source is a human donor who received a COVID-19 vaccine.

The chain joins TRBV7-3 to TRBJ2-5, with a possible D match to TRBD1 (6 bases). Trimming left V 5 bases short and J 2 bases short, with 18 bases between. The CDR3 loop spans 16 amino acids. Germline CDR1 SGHTA, CDR2 FQGTGA. This chain's CDR3 is CASSPGFGTTQETQYF. CDR3 nucleotides: TGTGCCAGCAGCCCCGGTTTCGGGACAACTCAAGAGACCCAGTACTTC.

The V and J genes are TRBV5-5 and TRBJ1-5; no clear D. With 3 bases removed from V and 0 bases from J, the gap between germline ends came to 10 bases. The CDR3 covers 15 residues. CDR1 and CDR2 from the germline V gene are SGHKS and YYEKEE (reference sequence). CDR3 in DNA: TGTGCCAGCAGCTGGGTAGCGGATAGCAATCAGCCCCAGCATTTT. This translates into CASSWVADSNQPQHF.

In regard to this clone: The identical CDR3 is also encoded by other nucleotide sequences in the sample. V gene TRBV7-3 combines with J gene TRBJ2-2; D not resolved. In germline, CDR1 is SGHTA, CDR2 FQGTGA. This CDR3 has 12 residues. V was pared by 4 bases and J by 3 bases, with 3 bases between. The CDR3 sequence: CASSSYTGELFF. The CDR3 DNA is TGTGCCAGCAGCTCGTACACCGGGGAGCTGTTTTTT.

The chain joins TRBV5-1 to TRBJ2-1, with a tentative D call TRBD2 (5 bases). Deletions cut 4 bases from V and 1 base from J, with 15 bases between. Germline CDR1 is SGHRS and CDR2 is YFSETQ. This CDR3 has 16 residues. CDR3 in amino acids: CASSRGGQLSYNEQFF. In nucleotides, the CDR3 is TGCGCCAGCAGCCGGGGTGGGCAATTATCCTACAATGAGCAGTTCTTC.

CDR3 loop: CASRSTGEQPQHF. The CDR3 DNA follows: TGTGCCAGCAGATCCACAGGGGAGCAGCCCCAGCATTTT. This sequence joins TRBV6-5 and TRBJ1-5, with TRBD1 identical over 7 bases. Germline values: CDR1 MNHEY, CDR2 SVGAGI. V shed 6 bases and J 7 bases; nucleotides not matched to a gene: 6. This CDR3 comprises 13 residues.

The V and J genes are TRBV20-1 and TRBJ1-4; D is unclear. V was cut by 7 bases and J by 8 bases, with 11 bases left in between. The CDR3 length is 11 residues. Germline V gene lookup returns CDR1 DFQATT and CDR2 SNEGSKA (reference sequence). This CDR3 is CSGKSGEKLFF. The CDR3 bases are TGCAGTGGTAAATCGGGGGAAAAACTGTTTTTT.